A selection of T cell receptor beta chains follows, all from one sample in a study of T-cell reconstitution after alpha-beta-depleted transplantation in children. MiXCR, run by TCRdb on the PCR reads, gives a single entry per CDR3 protein. The repertoire has approximately 400,000 distinct CDR3 sequences, under 13% of them found once; the top ten carry approximately 5%. Here the sequenced sample was PBMCs from the stem cell graft donor, taken from the stem cell graft. The receptors were sampled from a human donor who donated a stem cell graft to a child with acute myeloid leukemia. CDR3s include the opening cysteine and the closing phenylalanine or tryptophan. A D gene is named only where the DNA matches it firmly. Size tells how often a clone was seen (once, few, many) or the class of an expanded clone, and some rows leave it out.

J,D,V,size,DNA,CDR3
TRBJ2-3,.,TRBV29-1,many,TGCAGCGTGGGGGGCCGCACAGATACGCAGTATTTT,CSVGGRTDTQYF
TRBJ2-7,.,TRBV19,few,TGTGCCAGTAGTATCTCTGGACGCTCCTACGAGCAGTACTTC,CASSISGRSYEQYF
TRBJ2-7,.,TRBV29-1,.,TGCAGCGTTGAAGATACGGGGGAGAGCTCCTACGAGCAGTACTTC,CSVEDTGESSYEQYF
TRBJ2-5,.,TRBV9,few,TGTGCCAGCAGCGTAGGGGACAAGTCGGAGACCCAGTACTTC,CASSVGDKSETQYF
TRBJ1-1,.,TRBV7-9,few,TGTGCCAGCAGAAACAGGGTAAACACTGAAGCTTTCTTT,CASRNRVNTEAFF
TRBJ2-1,.,TRBV20-1,many,TGCAGTGCTAGCGGACCGAGTGTACATGAGCAGTTCTTC,CSASGPSVHEQFF
TRBJ2-5,TRBD1,TRBV20-1,few,TGCAGTGCTAGGGGACCCGGGACAGAAGAGACCCAGTACTTC,CSARGPGTEETQYF
TRBJ2-1,.,TRBV29-1,few,TGCAGCGTTGATAGTGGGGGGGCCTCCAATGAGCAGTTCTTC,CSVDSGGASNEQFF
TRBJ2-3,.,TRBV15,.,TGTGCCACCAGCAGAGAAGCCAGGGCAGATACGCAGTATTTT,CATSREARADTQYF
TRBJ2-3,TRBD2,TRBV20-1,.,TGCAGTGCCCAAGCGGGAGCGGGGCAGTATTTT,CSAQAGAGQYF
TRBJ2-1,.,TRBV12-3/TRBV12-4,few,TGTGCCAGCAGCGGTTGGTCTCACCGAGACAATGAGCAGTTCTTC,CASSGWSHRDNEQFF
TRBJ2-5,.,TRBV18,.,TGTGCCAGCTCACCTTCGCACCAAGAGACCCAGTACTTC,CASSPSHQETQYF
TRBJ2-1,TRBD2,TRBV29-1,.,TGCAGCGCCGACAGCGGGGGGTTTAATGAGCAGTTCTTC,CSADSGGFNEQFF
TRBJ2-5,TRBD1,TRBV6-2/TRBV6-3,.,TGTGCCAGCAGAAGACAGGGGGTGGAAGAGACCCAGTACTTC,CASRRQGVEETQYF
TRBJ2-5,.,TRBV5-1,.,TGCGCCAGCAGCTTGTTTAGTGAAGAGACCCAGTACTTC,CASSLFSEETQYF
TRBJ2-5,.,TRBV7-9,few,TGTGCCAGCAGCTTACTCGGGGGAGCTCAAGAGACCCAGTACTTC,CASSLLGGAQETQYF
TRBJ1-6,.,TRBV4-1,few,TGCGCCAGCAGCCAAGATCCCCCACGGGGGGTGGGATCACCCCTCCACTTT,CASSQDPPRGVGSPLHF
TRBJ2-1,.,TRBV12-3/TRBV12-4,many,TGTGCCAGCAGCACGACAGTATACAATGAGCAGTTCTTC,CASSTTVYNEQFF
TRBJ2-3,TRBD2,TRBV6-1,few,TGTGCCAGCAGTGATTGGACTAGCGGGGAAAGCACAGATACGCAGTATTTT,CASSDWTSGESTDTQYF
TRBJ1-4,.,TRBV28,many,TGTGCCACTTACTACGGAAAACTGTTTTTT,CATYYGKLFF
TRBJ2-5,.,TRBV6-5,few,TGTGCCAGCGGGTTCACACGAGGGTCCCAAGAGACCCAGTACTTC,CASGFTRGSQETQYF
TRBJ2-7,.,TRBV6-5,few,TGTGCCACCACGCTACTGCCGGGTTCCACCTACGAGCAGTACTTC,CATTLLPGSTYEQYF
TRBJ2-3,.,TRBV18,.,TGTGCCAGCCGCCAGTCACAGCGACACGGCACAGATACGCAGTATTTC,CASRQSQRHGTDTQYF
TRBJ2-2,.,TRBV15,few,TGTGCCACCAGCCGAAGATCGGCGTACGGGGAGCTGTTTTTT,CATSRRSAYGELFF
TRBJ1-2,.,TRBV12-3/TRBV12-4,.,TGTGCCAGCAGTTTAAGGAGTTGGGCCAGAAACTATGGCTACACCTTC,CASSLRSWARNYGYTF
TRBJ2-1,TRBD2,TRBV11-2,.,TGTGCCAGCAGCGCCGGACTAGCGGGAGGGCCAAATGAGCAGTTCTTC,CASSAGLAGGPNEQFF
TRBJ1-1,.,TRBV5-1,few,TGCGCCAGCAGCCGAGGAGTGGGGGCTGAAGCTTTCTTT,CASSRGVGAEAFF
TRBJ1-3,.,TRBV12-3/TRBV12-4,many,TGTGCCAGCCTCGCCCGGGGTCCTGGAAACACCATATATTTT,CASLARGPGNTIYF
TRBJ1-5,TRBD1,TRBV12-3/TRBV12-4,few,TGTGCCAGCAGTCTGGACAGGTTCGGACAGCCCCAGCATTTT,CASSLDRFGQPQHF
TRBJ2-1,.,TRBV15,.,TGTGCCACCAGCAGAGAAACTCTCTACAATGAGCAGTTCTTC,CATSRETLYNEQFF
TRBJ1-2,TRBD1,TRBV27,few,TGTGCCAGCAGTTTCTGGACAGGGGACCTCTATGGCTACACCTTC,CASSFWTGDLYGYTF
TRBJ2-1,TRBD1,TRBV30,few,TGTGCCTGGAGAAAACAGGGGTCCAATGAGCAGTTCTTC,CAWRKQGSNEQFF
TRBJ2-3,.,TRBV12-3/TRBV12-4,few,TGTGCCAGCAGTTTTCGGAGGGGGGGCCGCACAGATACGCAGTATTTT,CASSFRRGGRTDTQYF
TRBJ1-6,.,TRBV6-6,few,TGTGCCAGCAGTCCACGGCCCCCGAGGGCCCTCCACTTT,CASSPRPPRALHF
TRBJ2-1,TRBD2,TRBV20-1,.,TGCAGTGCTAGGACCCTAAGCGGGGCGGTCGTGAATGAGCAGTTCTTC,CSARTLSGAVVNEQFF
TRBJ2-7,TRBD1,TRBV5-1,.,TGCGCCAGCAGCTCCCCGGGACAGGGGTTCTTCGAGCAGTACTTC,CASSSPGQGFFEQYF
TRBJ2-7,.,TRBV27,.,TGTGCCAGCAGTTTCTCCATCTCCCGTTACGAGCAGTACTTC,CASSFSISRYEQYF
TRBJ2-1,.,TRBV18,.,TGTGCCAGCTCACCCGCTAGCATAGGCGGCAATGAGCACTTCTTC,CASSPASIGGNEHFF
TRBJ2-1,.,TRBV12-3/TRBV12-4,many,TGTGCCAGCAGTTTGACGGATCCCTACAATGAGCAGTTCTTC,CASSLTDPYNEQFF
TRBJ2-1,.,TRBV30,.,TGTGCCTGGAGTGCTGACAATGAGCAGTTCTTC,CAWSADNEQFF
TRBJ2-2,TRBD2,TRBV6-2/TRBV6-3,.,TGTGCCAGCAGTAATGGACTAGCGGCTAACACCGGGGAGCTGTTTTTT,CASSNGLAANTGELFF
TRBJ2-1,.,TRBV10-3,.,TGTGCCATCAGTGCAGGACAGTCCTACAATGAGCAGTTCTTC,CAISAGQSYNEQFF
TRBJ2-3,.,TRBV20-1,many,TGCAGTGCTAGAGATGCGACGAGAACCACAGATACGCAGTATTTT,CSARDATRTTDTQYF
TRBJ2-2,.,TRBV11-2,.,TGTGCCAGCAGCCAAGAGCTGAACACCGGGGAGCTGTTTTTT,CASSQELNTGELFF
TRBJ1-1,TRBD1,TRBV29-1,few,TGCAGCTTTCGACAGGGGACTGAAGCTTTCTTT,CSFRQGTEAFF
TRBJ2-5,.,TRBV15,few,TGTGCCACCAGCAGCACCAACAGAGGACGGGTCCAAGAGACCCAGTACTTC,CATSSTNRGRVQETQYF
TRBJ1-2,TRBD1,TRBV7-9,few,TGTGCCAGCAGCTCCCGGGACAGGGTCGATGGCTACACCTTC,CASSSRDRVDGYTF
TRBJ2-5,.,TRBV12-3/TRBV12-4,many,TGTGCCAGCAGCCCCGCAGGGTTAGAGACCCAGTACTTC,CASSPAGLETQYF
TRBJ1-4,TRBD1,TRBV6-5,few,TGTGCCAGCAGTTATCTCCGACAGGGGGCGAAATTGGAAAAACTGTTTTTT,CASSYLRQGAKLEKLFF
TRBJ1-5,TRBD1,TRBV10-3,.,TGTGCCATCAGCAGGGACAGAGAGCCTCAGCCCCAGCATTTT,CAISRDREPQPQHF
TRBJ2-1,TRBD2,TRBV12-3/TRBV12-4,few,TGTGCCAGCAGTTTGGGCGGGAGGGGGGATTGGGGTGAGCAGTTCTTC,CASSLGGRGDWGEQFF
TRBJ2-3,TRBD2,TRBV6-1,.,TGTGCCAGCGCGAGGGGTAGCGGGAGTTCGACAGATACGCAGTATTTT,CASARGSGSSTDTQYF
TRBJ1-1,.,TRBV6-1,.,TGTGCCAGCAGCTCCGACAGGTTGTACACTGAAGCTTTCTTT,CASSSDRLYTEAFF
TRBJ2-1,TRBD2,TRBV11-1,few,TGTGCCAGCAGCTTAGTTGCGGCTAGCGGGGGCCCCGGATTGGACAATGAGCAGTTCTTC,CASSLVAASGGPGLDNEQFF
TRBJ1-2,.,TRBV12-3/TRBV12-4,.,TGTGCCAGCAGTTTGCACAGAGGAGATGGCTACACCTTC,CASSLHRGDGYTF
TRBJ2-3,TRBD2,TRBV20-1,few,TGCAGTGCTAACCCTGGGCGGGGGGGCCTCTCGGGATTAGATACGCAGTATTTT,CSANPGRGGLSGLDTQYF
TRBJ1-2,.,TRBV12-3/TRBV12-4,.,TGTGCCAGCAGTTTATTTTCTTTAGGGGCGCAGGCTTTTGGCTACACCTTC,CASSLFSLGAQAFGYTF